The sequence of this T cell receptor (beta chain) was determined in a study of shared clonotypes between healthy human individuals. This CDR3 has 17 residues. V shed 7 bases and J shed 0 bases, with 19 bases lying between them. Per the germline V gene, CDR1 is MNHEY and CDR2 is SMNVEV (reference sequence). This clone was recorded at least ten times. The protocol was immunoSEQ multiplex PCR, while the TCRdb copy is restricted to in-frame clones and leaves out a portion. The data hold about 1 million clones, with 60% to 80% observed a single time. The chain employs TRBV27 and TRBJ2-1, with D unclear. Material: memory CD4+ T cells sorted from blood. Subset: CD45RA-negative fraction. The sequence came from a man in his late teens or twenties in good health. CDR3 protein: CASTTGRTLSSYNEQFF. Written as DNA, the CDR3 is TGTGCCAGCACAACCGGACGGACGCTAAGCTCCTACAATGAGCAGTTCTTC.